This entry features one TCR beta chain sequence. The CDR3 extends over 18 amino acids. Per the germline V gene, CDR1 is MGHRA and CDR2 is YSYEKL. Trimming pared 1 base from V and 0 bases from J, leaving 15 bases between. These data originate in a study of blood T cell repertoires in COVID-19. As for the study in general: COVID-19 samples, acute and convalescent, were from the United States, Italy and Spain.

TCRdb keeps only in-frame clones here, not all; method: immunoSEQ multiplex PCR. The top ten hold around 3.6% of the sample, which has 50,000 to 65,000 clones, approximately 90% seen once. Sequenced: peripheral blood. The chain joins TRBV4-1 to TRBJ1-4; D perhaps matches TRBD1 (6 bases). The TCR comes from a human donor in a cohort sampled during active COVID-19. CDR3 DNA sequence: TGCGCCAGCAGCCAAGGACAGGTGGGAACCGCAACTAATGAAAAACTGTTTTTT. It encodes CASSQGQVGTATNEKLFF.